The rows below give T cell receptor beta chains drawn from one sample of a study of blood T cells in healthy people across ages. Via MiXCR, TCRdb re-called the 5' RACE reads, giving one row per CDR3 protein. The table records over 600,000 distinct CDR3 sequences, approximately 40% of them present only once. The sample comprised blood. All receptors come from a man at least 80 years old in good health. Both conserved end residues are part of each CDR3. Fields, in order: V gene, D gene, clone size, J gene, CDR3 DNA, CDR3 protein. D genes are given only for firm matches. The size of a clone is reported for some rows only, either as once, few or many, or as a class for expanded clones.

v_gene: TRBV4-3; d_gene: TRBD2; abundance: .; j_gene: TRBJ2-1; CDR3nt: TGCGCCAGCAGCGAAGGGACTAACTACAATGAGCAGTTCTTC; CDR3aa: CASSEGTNYNEQFF
v_gene: TRBV4-1; d_gene: .; abundance: once; j_gene: TRBJ2-3; CDR3nt: TGCGCCAGCAGCCAAGATTCGGGCGGGGTCCGGACAGATGCGCAGTATTTT; CDR3aa: CASSQDSGGVRTDAQYF
v_gene: TRBV10-1; d_gene: .; abundance: many; j_gene: TRBJ2-3; CDR3nt: TGCGCCAGCTGCTCGGGGCGTAGCAGCCCTCAGTATTTT; CDR3aa: CASCSGRSSPQYF
v_gene: TRBV12-3/TRBV12-4; d_gene: .; abundance: few; j_gene: TRBJ1-2; CDR3nt: TGTGCCAGCAGTAAGTTTTATGGCTACACCTTC; CDR3aa: CASSKFYGYTF
v_gene: TRBV28; d_gene: TRBD1; abundance: .; j_gene: TRBJ1-5; CDR3nt: TGTGCCAGCAGATACCGAACAGGGGGCCGCTATAGCAATCAGCCCCAGCATTTT; CDR3aa: CASRYRTGGRYSNQPQHF
v_gene: TRBV21-1; d_gene: .; abundance: .; j_gene: TRBJ2-5; CDR3nt: TGTGCCAGCAGCAAAGGGGCTAGCGGGGAACAAGAGACCCAGTACTTC; CDR3aa: CASSKGASGEQETQYF
v_gene: TRBV2; d_gene: TRBD1; abundance: .; j_gene: TRBJ1-2; CDR3nt: TGTGCCAGCAGGGACAGGGGGCGGCTATCTAACTATGGCTACACCTTC; CDR3aa: CASRDRGRLSNYGYTF
v_gene: TRBV7-2; d_gene: .; abundance: many; j_gene: TRBJ2-3; CDR3nt: TGTGCCAGCAGCTTAGGGTTTGGGGACACGCAGTATTTT; CDR3aa: CASSLGFGDTQYF
v_gene: TRBV7-2; d_gene: .; abundance: few; j_gene: TRBJ2-3; CDR3nt: TGTGCCAGCAGCTCGGGATCCCCGAGCGGACGGACGCAGTATTTT; CDR3aa: CASSSGSPSGRTQYF
v_gene: TRBV6-1; d_gene: TRBD2; abundance: .; j_gene: TRBJ2-5; CDR3nt: TGTGCCAGCAAAAGTTTAGCGGGATCGTATGAGCAGTACTTC; CDR3aa: CASKSLAGSYEQYF
v_gene: TRBV2; d_gene: TRBD1; abundance: .; j_gene: TRBJ1-4; CDR3nt: TGTGCCAGCTTTGGTTGGGGGACAGGGTTGACTGAAAAACTGTTTTTT; CDR3aa: CASFGWGTGLTEKLFF
v_gene: TRBV7-3; d_gene: .; abundance: few; j_gene: TRBJ1-1; CDR3nt: TGTGCCAGCAGCTTATCGTCAGGATTGAACACTGAAGCTTTCTTT; CDR3aa: CASSLSSGLNTEAFF
v_gene: TRBV9; d_gene: TRBD2; abundance: .; j_gene: TRBJ2-3; CDR3nt: TGTGCCAGCAGCCCCCGTCCTAAGGGAGCGGGGTACACAGATACGCAGTATTTT; CDR3aa: CASSPRPKGAGYTDTQYF
v_gene: TRBV6-1; d_gene: .; abundance: .; j_gene: TRBJ1-2; CDR3nt: TGTGCCAGCAGTGATTACACCGACTATGGCTACACCTTC; CDR3aa: CASSDYTDYGYTF
v_gene: TRBV2; d_gene: .; abundance: .; j_gene: TRBJ2-5; CDR3nt: TGTGCCAGCAGTGTTGCAGCGGAGACCCAGTACTTC; CDR3aa: CASSVAAETQYF
v_gene: TRBV6-5; d_gene: .; abundance: few; j_gene: TRBJ2-1; CDR3nt: TGTGCCAGCAGTTCGTGGGGGCTCTCCTACAATGAGCAGTTCTTC; CDR3aa: CASSSWGLSYNEQFF
v_gene: TRBV14; d_gene: .; abundance: .; j_gene: TRBJ2-6; CDR3nt: TGTGCCAGCAGCCAAAGGTACTCTGGGGCCAACGTCCTGACTTTC; CDR3aa: CASSQRYSGANVLTF
v_gene: TRBV15; d_gene: TRBD2; abundance: few; j_gene: TRBJ2-3; CDR3nt: TGTGCCACCAGGCTAGCGGGGCCTTCCACAGATACGCAGTATTTT; CDR3aa: CATRLAGPSTDTQYF
v_gene: TRBV10-2; d_gene: .; abundance: .; j_gene: TRBJ2-1; CDR3nt: TGCGCCAGCGGCAGGGCGAGCCAAAGCCTAAATGAGCAGTTCTTC; CDR3aa: CASGRASQSLNEQFF
v_gene: TRBV20-1; d_gene: TRBD1; abundance: .; j_gene: TRBJ2-7; CDR3nt: TGCAGTGCCATTCTAGGGACAGGGAGTTCCCACGAGCAGTACTTC; CDR3aa: CSAILGTGSSHEQYF
v_gene: TRBV28; d_gene: .; abundance: .; j_gene: TRBJ2-1; CDR3nt: TGTGCCAGCAGTTTTCCCCTAGCTACCTATGAGCAGTTCTTC; CDR3aa: CASSFPLATYEQFF
v_gene: TRBV20-1; d_gene: .; abundance: once; j_gene: TRBJ1-2; CDR3nt: TGCAGTGCCCCGGGTCAGCCTTTTCATGGCTACACCTTC; CDR3aa: CSAPGQPFHGYTF
v_gene: TRBV20-1; d_gene: .; abundance: many; j_gene: TRBJ2-7; CDR3nt: TGCAGTGCTACCGGGGCGCCTCCCTACGAGCAGTACTTC; CDR3aa: CSATGAPPYEQYF
v_gene: TRBV7-9; d_gene: .; abundance: .; j_gene: TRBJ1-5; CDR3nt: TGTGCCAGCAGCTCACAGGCTCAGCCCCAGCATTTT; CDR3aa: CASSSQAQPQHF
v_gene: TRBV18; d_gene: .; abundance: .; j_gene: TRBJ2-5; CDR3nt: TGTGCCAGCTCACCACCCACCGGGGAGACCCAGTACTTC; CDR3aa: CASSPPTGETQYF
v_gene: TRBV7-2; d_gene: TRBD1; abundance: .; j_gene: TRBJ1-6; CDR3nt: TGTGCCAGCAGCCCAACGGACAGGGTAGCCCTCCACTTT; CDR3aa: CASSPTDRVALHF
v_gene: TRBV7-2; d_gene: .; abundance: .; j_gene: TRBJ2-4; CDR3nt: TGTGCCAGCAGCTTAGGAGGGGGGGACCGTACCCAGTACTTC; CDR3aa: CASSLGGGDRTQYF
v_gene: TRBV27; d_gene: .; abundance: many; j_gene: TRBJ2-5; CDR3nt: TGTGCCAGCAGTACCCGCAAAGAGACCCAGTACTTC; CDR3aa: CASSTRKETQYF
v_gene: TRBV6-1; d_gene: .; abundance: .; j_gene: TRBJ2-3; CDR3nt: TGTGCCAGCAGTGAAGCAGATACGCAGTATTTT; CDR3aa: CASSEADTQYF
v_gene: TRBV28; d_gene: .; abundance: .; j_gene: TRBJ2-3; CDR3nt: TGTGCCACACACCCTTCGGGGCTAAGCACAGATACGCAGTATTTT; CDR3aa: CATHPSGLSTDTQYF
v_gene: TRBV4-1; d_gene: TRBD1; abundance: many; j_gene: TRBJ2-5; CDR3nt: TGCGCCAGCAGCCAAGTCGGGACAGAACAAGAGACCCAGTACTTC; CDR3aa: CASSQVGTEQETQYF
v_gene: TRBV4-1; d_gene: .; abundance: few; j_gene: TRBJ1-4; CDR3nt: TGCGCCAGCAGGTACCAGGACATCTTGAACGAAAAACTGTTTTTT; CDR3aa: CASRYQDILNEKLFF
v_gene: TRBV7-2; d_gene: .; abundance: .; j_gene: TRBJ1-5; CDR3nt: TGTGCCAGCAGCCCGGAAGGGCGGGCGAGCAATCAGCCCCAGCATTTT; CDR3aa: CASSPEGRASNQPQHF
v_gene: TRBV19; d_gene: .; abundance: .; j_gene: TRBJ1-1; CDR3nt: TGTGCCAGTAGTATAAAACGGGCGGAAAACGCTGAAGCTTTCTTT; CDR3aa: CASSIKRAENAEAFF
v_gene: TRBV12-3/TRBV12-4; d_gene: .; abundance: .; j_gene: TRBJ2-1; CDR3nt: TGTGCCAGCAGTCCGTGGGGGCCCTACAATGAGCAGTTCTTC; CDR3aa: CASSPWGPYNEQFF
v_gene: TRBV20-1; d_gene: .; abundance: .; j_gene: TRBJ2-4; CDR3nt: TGCAGTGCTTTAGACGCCTCCAAAAACATTCAGTACTTC; CDR3aa: CSALDASKNIQYF
v_gene: TRBV6-2/TRBV6-3; d_gene: .; abundance: few; j_gene: TRBJ2-4; CDR3nt: TGTGCCAGCCAACTTGGGATAGCCAAAAACATTCAGTACTTC; CDR3aa: CASQLGIAKNIQYF
v_gene: TRBV2; d_gene: TRBD2; abundance: .; j_gene: TRBJ2-1; CDR3nt: TGTGCCAGCAGGGAGGGGACTAGCGGAGACAATGAGCAGTTCTTC; CDR3aa: CASREGTSGDNEQFF
v_gene: TRBV6-4; d_gene: .; abundance: .; j_gene: TRBJ2-6; CDR3nt: TGTGCCAGCAGTGAGGGGGAAGGTGGGACCAACGTCCTGACTTTC; CDR3aa: CASSEGEGGTNVLTF
v_gene: TRBV12-5; d_gene: .; abundance: few; j_gene: TRBJ2-1; CDR3nt: TGTGCTAGTGGTAGCGGTTTGGGCTCCTACAATGAGCAGTTCTTC; CDR3aa: CASGSGLGSYNEQFF
v_gene: TRBV20-1; d_gene: TRBD1; abundance: .; j_gene: TRBJ1-2; CDR3nt: TGCAGTGCTGCCCAGACAGGGGGGTCCTATGGCTACACCTTC; CDR3aa: CSAAQTGGSYGYTF
v_gene: TRBV28; d_gene: TRBD2; abundance: .; j_gene: TRBJ2-7; CDR3nt: TGTGCCAGCAGATTACTAGCGGGAGTCTACGAGCAGTACTTC; CDR3aa: CASRLLAGVYEQYF
v_gene: TRBV6-2/TRBV6-3; d_gene: TRBD2; abundance: .; j_gene: TRBJ2-3; CDR3nt: TGTGCCAGCAGCCCCGACGGACTAGGTCTCACAGATACGCGGTATTTT; CDR3aa: CASSPDGLGLTDTRYF
v_gene: TRBV6-5; d_gene: .; abundance: .; j_gene: TRBJ2-5; CDR3nt: TGTGCCAGCAGTTATACTGTGACTAGGGAGACCCAGTACTTC; CDR3aa: CASSYTVTRETQYF
v_gene: TRBV29-1; d_gene: .; abundance: many; j_gene: TRBJ2-2; CDR3nt: TGCAGCGTTGATTCAGATACGAACACCGGGGAGCTGTTTTTT; CDR3aa: CSVDSDTNTGELFF
v_gene: TRBV20-1; d_gene: .; abundance: .; j_gene: TRBJ2-1; CDR3nt: TGCAGTGCTAGCGGCTGGACCAATGAGCAGTTCTTC; CDR3aa: CSASGWTNEQFF
v_gene: TRBV12-3/TRBV12-4; d_gene: TRBD2; abundance: .; j_gene: TRBJ2-3; CDR3nt: TGTGCCAGCAGTTTCAGCGGGGGGGCCACAGGGACGCAGTATTTT; CDR3aa: CASSFSGGATGTQYF
v_gene: TRBV4-2; d_gene: .; abundance: .; j_gene: TRBJ1-2; CDR3nt: TGTGCCAGCAGCTTTGCCGAGGGCAATGGCTACACCTTC; CDR3aa: CASSFAEGNGYTF
v_gene: TRBV9; d_gene: TRBD2; abundance: few; j_gene: TRBJ2-7; CDR3nt: TGTGCCAGCAGCGTAGGGCCGACTAGCGGGTCCTACGAGCAGTACTTC; CDR3aa: CASSVGPTSGSYEQYF
v_gene: TRBV4-3; d_gene: .; abundance: few; j_gene: TRBJ2-2; CDR3nt: TGCGCCAGCAGACCAAGTCGGGGAAAGGGGACCGGGGAGCTGTTTTTT; CDR3aa: CASRPSRGKGTGELFF